This TCR beta chain was retrieved from a study of cytomegalovirus exposure and HLA in healthy donors. It was with 60 Vbeta and 13 Jbeta primers that the PCR ran. Assay used: immunoSEQ multiplex PCR; TCRdb lists only in-frame clones, some missing. The sample spans about 110,000 clones; the ten largest clones claim 0.59%. Per germline, CDR1 SGDLS and CDR2 YYNGEE. V lost 0 bases, J lost 7 bases, and 7 bases stayed unmatched. This CDR3 has 15 residues. This receptor was obtained from a man in his fifties in good health and CMV-seronegative. The sample comprised PBMCs. The chain joins TRBV9 to TRBJ2-1; 7 nucleotides agree with TRBD1. The DNA for the CDR3 is TGTGCCAGCAGCGTAGGAGTGACAGGGCATAATGAGCAGTTCTTC. Residues: CASSVGVTGHNEQFF.